The clone carrying this T cell receptor beta chain was seen more than once but under ten times. Separate cDNA molecules each had unique molecular identifiers attached to them. Each CDR3 protein gets one entry after TCRdb re-called the 5' RACE reads with MiXCR. The sample holds about 59,000 distinct CDR3 sequences, around 14% seen once. This CDR3 comprises 15 residues. Trimming took 4 bases from V and 0 from J, leaving 11 bases between them. The V gene's germline CDR1 is MNHNY and CDR2 SVGAGI (reference sequence). The data stem from a study of early T cells in non-severe SARS-CoV-2 infection. This TCR derives from an adult who was a healthcare worker with PCR-confirmed SARS-CoV-2 infection or an uninfected control (not recorded which). Sample: whole blood, taken at baseline. This chain links TRBV6-6 with TRBJ2-3; D might be TRBD1 (5 bases). CDR3 sequence (DNA): TGTGCCAGCAGTTCCAAGACAGCTAGCACAGATACGCAGTATTTT. This translates into CASSSKTASTDTQYF.